This TCR beta chain was recovered during a study of blood T cell repertoires in COVID-19. The wider study: Acute and convalescent COVID-19 specimens originated in the United States, Italy and Spain. Sample material is recorded as cDNA or gDNA derived from T cells, B-cell-depleted T cells, or PBMCs.

Per the authors' pipeline: Reference gene primers were amplified, and this amplification served to estimate nucleated cell counts. Repertoires were generated with immunoSEQ multiplex PCR, while TCRdb's copy carries only in-frame clones and drops some. V and J calls and clone size come straight from that table; D and trimming were deduced from the DNA. The sample records roughly 300,000 clones, around 90% being singletons. The CDR3 runs to 16 residues. Germline CDR1 SGHRS, CDR2 YFSETQ. The V gene end was trimmed by 2 bases and the J gene end by 5 bases; junction bases not matched to a gene: 10. The chain combines TRBV5-1 with TRBJ2-1, with 7 bases fitting TRBD2. Sequencing was done on a sample of peripheral blood. The receptor was derived from a young woman with COVID-19, enrolled during active disease. In nucleotides, the CDR3 is TGCGCCAGCAGCTTATCGAGCGGGGCGAATAACAATGAGCAGTTCTTC. As protein: CASSLSSGANNNEQFF.